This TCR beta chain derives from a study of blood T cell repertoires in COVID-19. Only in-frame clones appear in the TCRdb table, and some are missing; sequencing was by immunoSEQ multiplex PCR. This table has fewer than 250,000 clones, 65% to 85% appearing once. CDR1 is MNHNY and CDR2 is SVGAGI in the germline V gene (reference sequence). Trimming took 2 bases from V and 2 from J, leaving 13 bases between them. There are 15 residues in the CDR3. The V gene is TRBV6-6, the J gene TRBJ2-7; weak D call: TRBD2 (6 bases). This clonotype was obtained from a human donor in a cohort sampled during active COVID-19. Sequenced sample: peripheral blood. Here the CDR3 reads CASSYDKAGPYEQYF. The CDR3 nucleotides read TGTGCCAGCAGTTACGACAAGGCGGGACCCTACGAGCAGTACTTC.